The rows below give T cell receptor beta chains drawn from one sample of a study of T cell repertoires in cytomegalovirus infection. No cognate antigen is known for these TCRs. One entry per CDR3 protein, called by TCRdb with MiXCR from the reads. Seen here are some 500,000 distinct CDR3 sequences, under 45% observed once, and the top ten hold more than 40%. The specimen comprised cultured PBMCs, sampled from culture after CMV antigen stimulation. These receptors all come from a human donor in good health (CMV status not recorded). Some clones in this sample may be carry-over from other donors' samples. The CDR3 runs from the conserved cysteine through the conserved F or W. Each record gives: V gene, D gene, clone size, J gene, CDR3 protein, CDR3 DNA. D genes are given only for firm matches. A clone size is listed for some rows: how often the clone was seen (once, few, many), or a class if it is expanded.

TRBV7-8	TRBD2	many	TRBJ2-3	CASSSGLAGFTDTQYF	TGTGCCAGCAGCTCCGGACTAGCGGGGTTCACAGATACGCAGTATTTT
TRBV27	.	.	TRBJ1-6	CASSFSGFGSPLHF	TGTGCCAGCAGTTTCTCCGGTTTTGGTTCACCCCTCCACTTT
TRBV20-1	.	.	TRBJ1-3	CSARAFRSNSGNTIYF	TGCAGTGCTAGAGCATTTCGGAGTAACTCTGGAAACACCATATATTTT
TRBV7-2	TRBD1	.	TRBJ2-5	CASSLGHRGRLETQYF	TGTGCCAGCAGCTTAGGCCACAGGGGCCGGTTGGAGACCCAGTACTTC
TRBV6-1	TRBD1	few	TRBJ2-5	CASSGQGTETQYF	TGTGCCAGCAGTGGACAGGGTACGGAGACCCAGTACTTC
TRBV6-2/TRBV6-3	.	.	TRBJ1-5	CASTGASYRQPQHF	TGTGCCAGCACTGGCGCATCGTATCGGCAGCCCCAGCATTTT
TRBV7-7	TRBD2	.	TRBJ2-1	CASRLTSGGAWFF	TGTGCCAGCAGACTCACCAGCGGGGGGGCCTGGTTCTTC
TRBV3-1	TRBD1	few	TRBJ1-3	CASSQTGGSGNTIYF	TGTGCCAGCAGCCAAACAGGGGGCTCTGGAAACACCATATATTTT
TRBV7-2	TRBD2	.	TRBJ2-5	CASSSSAGVGETQYF	TGTGCCAGCAGCTCCTCAGCGGGGGTTGGTGAGACCCAGTACTTC
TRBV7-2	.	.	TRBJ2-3	CASSLLFYTDTQYF	TGTGCCAGCAGCTTACTCTTTTACACAGATACGCAGTATTTT
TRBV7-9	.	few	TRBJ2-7	CASSLGGSASYEQYF	TGTGCCAGCAGCTTAGGAGGATCCGCCTCCTACGAGCAGTACTTC
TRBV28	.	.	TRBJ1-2	CASSLMEVAGVGGYTF	TGTGCCAGCAGTTTAATGGAGGTCGCCGGGGTCGGTGGCTACACCTTC
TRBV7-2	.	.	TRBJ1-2	CASLNLGYTF	TGTGCCAGCTTAAACTTAGGCTACACCTTC
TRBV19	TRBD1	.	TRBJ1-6	CASMGQYNSPLHF	TGTGCCAGTATGGGACAGTATAATTCACCCCTCCACTTT
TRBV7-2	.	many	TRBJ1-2	CASSIGGGGSDYGYTF	TGTGCCAGCAGCATAGGGGGAGGGGGGTCTGACTATGGCTACACCTTC